The next 5 T cell receptor beta chains were all read from a single sample in a study of T cells in Graves' hyperthyroidism and ophthalmopathy. The source material, RNA transcripts, was used to amplify TCR beta CDR3 regions. A first-round RT-PCR of the TCR CDR3 used the HTBI primer set. TCRdb used MiXCR to reprocess the multiplex PCR reads, holding one entry per CDR3 protein. The table records 450,000 to 600,000 distinct CDR3 sequences, roughly 15% of them present only once. The sequencing sample was made of blood. These receptors came from a woman aged 35 to 49 with Graves' hyperthyroidism.

This clonotype was recorded at least ten times. The gene calls are TRBV30 and TRBJ2-3; the D is unclear. The CDR3 runs 14 residues. V lost 2 bases to trimming and J lost 0 bases, with 9 bases between them. Germline V CDR1 and CDR2: GTSNPN, SVGIG (reference sequence). In DNA, the CDR3 is TGTGCCTGGAGTAAAGGACGGAGCACAGATACGCAGTATTTT. Its protein is CAWSKGRSTDTQYF.

This clonotype was observed many times. This sequence joins TRBV27 and TRBJ2-7, with a possible D match to TRBD1 (6 bases). CDR1 is MNHEY and CDR2 is SMNVEV in the germline V gene (reference sequence). The CDR3 sequence is 15 residues long. V was pared by 5 bases and J by 4 bases, with 18 bases between. CDR3 sequence: CASSPPGRGIYEQYF. For the CDR3, the DNA is TGTGCCAGCAGTCCTCCGGGCAGGGGCATTTACGAGCAGTACTTC.

This clonotype showed up just a few times. This chain joins TRBV5-1 and TRBJ2-2, with 12 bases aligning to TRBD2. This CDR3 comprises 16 residues. CDR1 and CDR2 from the germline V gene are SGHRS and YFSETQ. J gave up 4 bases and V 2 bases, and 3 bases lay outside the gene matches. CDR3 residues: CASSFGTSGSTGELFF. In DNA form, the CDR3 reads TGCGCCAGCAGCTTCGGGACTAGCGGGTCCACCGGGGAGCTGTTTTTT.

The sample holds many counts of this clonotype. J is TRBJ2-5 and V is TRBV6-1, with a tentative D call TRBD2 (5 bases). The germline CDR1 and CDR2 sequences are MNHNS and SASEGT. There are 15 residues in the CDR3. Between the trimmed V and J ends, which lost 2 bases and 4 bases, there was a span of 14 bases. This chain's CDR3 is CASSEWGLAGETQYF. CDR3 sequence (DNA): TGTGCCAGCAGTGAATGGGGTCTAGCTGGAGAGACCCAGTACTTC.

In this sample, this clonotype turned up many times. This chain joins TRBV20-1 and TRBJ2-1; 10 nucleotides match TRBD1. Germline-derived CDR1 and CDR2 are DFQATT and SNEGSKA (reference sequence). Trimming at V came to 3 bases and at J to 8 bases, leaving 10 bases not matched to a gene. The CDR3 loop spans 15 amino acids. Written as DNA, the CDR3 is TGCAGTGCTAGGTTTCCGGGACAGGGGATTGATGAGCAGTTCTTC. It specifies CSARFPGQGIDEQFF.